The 7 T cell receptor beta chains in this list originate from one sample, sequenced in a study of molecular identifiers for immune sequencing clone quantification listed by TCRdb under 2018. The library was obtained by PCR. Instrument used: NextSeq 500. TCRdb trimmed the raw reads at Q25, called clones with MiXCR and kept productive beta chains. All rows with the same CDR3 protein become a single entry with the most common DNA and genes. The sample table shows around 460,000 distinct CDR3 sequences, and roughly 25% are seen once. Clones ranked in the top ten supply about 0.75% of the sample. Sequenced sample: naive CD8+ T cells from blood, with Jurkat cell RNA spiked in. Explained via the paper, the cell subset or site label denotes: FACS-sorted CD8+CD4-CCR7+CD45RA+ naive T cells. The receptors were sampled from a human donor in good health. Some libraries in this study had Jurkat cell RNA spiked in.

This clonotype occurred a few times. The gene calls are TRBV20-1 and TRBJ2-7; D may correspond to TRBD1 or TRBD2 (5 bases each). CDR3 length equals 13 residues. Per the germline V gene, CDR1 is DFQATT and CDR2 is SNEGSKA (reference sequence). The CDR3 DNA reads as TGCAGGGGTGGTGGGACCAATACCTACGAGCAGTACTTC. It translates to CRGGGTNTYEQYF.

About this clonotype: It may be a read error: a sequence one base away is much more abundant. The V call is TRBV25-1, the J call TRBJ2-3, with 8 bases that match TRBD2. Germline lookup yields CDR1 MGHDK and CDR2 SYGVNS. There are 15 residues in the CDR3. The CDR3 loop is CASSGGGAPTDTQCF. CDR3 DNA: TGTGCCAGCAGCGGGGGGGGCGCTCCCACAGATACGCAGTGTTTT.

Ten or more counts support this clonotype. CDR3 in amino acids: CAWQGQTYEQYF. In DNA form, the CDR3 reads TGTGCCTGGCAGGGACAGACCTACGAGCAGTACTTC. The chain carries TRBV30 and TRBJ2-7; 7 bases are shared with TRBD1. V shed 5 bases and J 2 bases; nucleotides not matched to a gene: 3. The CDR3 sequence is 12 residues long. Germline assignment: CDR1 GTSNPN and CDR2 SVGIG (reference sequence). The whole variable domain, remainder taken from reference TRBV30 and TRBJ2-7, is SQTIHQWPATLVQPVGSPLSLECTVEGTSNPNLYWYRQAAGRGLQLLFYSVGIGQISSEVPQNLSASRPQDRQFILSSKKLLLSDSGFYLCAWQGQTYEQYFGPGTRLTVT.

About this clonotype itself: A junction end diverges from the germline sequence, so it may reflect a read error. The J gene is TRBJ2-3, the V gene TRBV4-3; D gene unclear. Germline CDR1 reads LGHNA; CDR2 reads YSLEER. CDR3 size: 17 residues. The CDR3 loop is CARRQDSPHLPPDTQSF. In DNA, the CDR3 is TGCGCCCGCCGCCAAGATTCCCCCCACCTCCCCCCAGATACGCAGTCTTTT.

This clonotype was counted many times. The J gene is TRBJ2-5, the V gene TRBV7-2, with a possible D match to TRBD2 (5 bases). The CDR3 is 13 residues long. Trimming took off 1 base at V and 12 bases at J, with 15 bases between the two ends. Germline-derived CDR1 and CDR2 are SGHTA and FQGNSA. DNA of the CDR3: TGTGCCAGCAGCTTAGAAGGGCAGAACGGGGAGTACTTC. Translated, it gives CASSLEGQNGEYF.

V is TRBV7-6 and J is TRBJ2-7; perhaps TRBD1 as D (5 bases). Germline V lookup: CDR1 SGHVS, CDR2 FNYEAQ. This CDR3 spans 15 amino acids. Trimming cost V 1 base and J 5 bases, with 15 bases left between them. CDR3 DNA: TGTGCCAGCAGCTTAGATGGGGCAGGGTTTAACGAGCAGTACTTC. Amino acid sequence: CASSLDGAGFNEQYF.

The V and J genes are TRBV7-9 and TRBJ2-5; D possibly corresponds to TRBD1 (6 bases). Germline values: CDR1 SEHNR, CDR2 FQNEAQ (reference sequence). This CDR3 contains 12 residues. With 5 bases removed from V and 9 bases from J, the gap between germline ends came to 13 bases. The CDR3 region is CASSQSGEPQYF. The DNA of the CDR3 is TGTGCCAGCAGCCAGTCAGGGGAGCCCCAGTACTTC.